One T cell receptor (beta chain) is described in this entry. The same CDR3 is also encoded by other DNA sequences in this sample. The CDR3 loop spans 14 amino acids. J lost 1 base, V lost 5 bases, and 3 bases had no gene match. The germline CDR1 and CDR2 sequences are LNHDA and SQIVND (reference sequence). The method was immunoSEQ multiplex PCR; TCRdb's version includes in-frame clones alone and lacks a portion of them. The table lists around 190,000 clones, roughly 84% of them singletons, with 3.2% in the top ten. These data are taken from a study of blood T cell repertoires in COVID-19. The TCR comes from a woman younger than 45 who had been exposed to COVID-19. Sequencing was carried out using PBMCs or T cells enriched from blood (not recorded which). This chain joins TRBV19 and TRBJ2-7; 9 nucleotides agree with TRBD1. CDR3 in DNA: TGTGCCAGTAGTCCCGGGACAGGGTCCTACGAGCAGTACTTC. Its translation is CASSPGTGSYEQYF.